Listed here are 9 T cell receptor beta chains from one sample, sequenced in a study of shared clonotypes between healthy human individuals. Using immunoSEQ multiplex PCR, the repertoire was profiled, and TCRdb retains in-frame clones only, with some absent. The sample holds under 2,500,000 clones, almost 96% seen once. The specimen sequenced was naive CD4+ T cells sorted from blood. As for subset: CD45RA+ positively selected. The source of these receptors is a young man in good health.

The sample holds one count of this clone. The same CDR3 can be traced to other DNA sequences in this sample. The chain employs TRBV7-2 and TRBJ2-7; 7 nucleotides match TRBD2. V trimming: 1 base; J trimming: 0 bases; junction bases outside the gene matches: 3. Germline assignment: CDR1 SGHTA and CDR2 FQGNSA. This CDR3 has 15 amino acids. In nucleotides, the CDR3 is TGTGCCAGCAGCTTAGTAGCGGGTAGCTCCTACGAGCAGTACTTC. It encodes CASSLVAGSSYEQYF.

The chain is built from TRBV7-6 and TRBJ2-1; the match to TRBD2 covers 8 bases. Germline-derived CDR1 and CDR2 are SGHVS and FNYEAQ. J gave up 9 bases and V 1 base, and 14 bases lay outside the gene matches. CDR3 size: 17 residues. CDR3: CASSLGNGRASGSEQFF. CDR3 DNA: TGTGCCAGCAGCTTAGGTAACGGGAGGGCATCCGGTAGTGAGCAGTTCTTC.

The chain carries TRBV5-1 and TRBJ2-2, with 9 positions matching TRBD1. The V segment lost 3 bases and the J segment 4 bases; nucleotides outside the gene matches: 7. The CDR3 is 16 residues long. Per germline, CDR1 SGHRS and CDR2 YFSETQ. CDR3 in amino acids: CASSWGGQGTTGELFF. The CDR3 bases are TGCGCCAGCAGCTGGGGAGGACAGGGGACCACCGGGGAGCTGTTTTTT.

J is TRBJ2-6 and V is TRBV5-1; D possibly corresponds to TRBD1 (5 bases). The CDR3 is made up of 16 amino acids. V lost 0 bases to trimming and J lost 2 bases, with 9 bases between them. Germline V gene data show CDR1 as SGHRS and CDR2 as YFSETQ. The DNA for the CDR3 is TGCGCCAGCAGCTTGGACAGGAATCCTGGGGCCAACGTCCTGACTTTC. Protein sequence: CASSLDRNPGANVLTF.

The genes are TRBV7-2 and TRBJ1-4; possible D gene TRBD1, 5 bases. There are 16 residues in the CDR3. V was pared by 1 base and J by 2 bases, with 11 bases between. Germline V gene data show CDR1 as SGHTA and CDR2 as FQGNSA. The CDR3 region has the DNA TGTGCCAGCAGCTTAGTGGCGGGGACTACTAATGAAAAACTGTTTTTT. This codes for CASSLVAGTTNEKLFF.

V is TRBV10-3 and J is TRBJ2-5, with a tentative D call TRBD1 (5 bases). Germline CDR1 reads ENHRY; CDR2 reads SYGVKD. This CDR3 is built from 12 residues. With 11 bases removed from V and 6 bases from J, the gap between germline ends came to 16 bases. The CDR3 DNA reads TGTGCCGTGGCGGACAACGTGAAGACCCAGTACTTC. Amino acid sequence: CAVADNVKTQYF.

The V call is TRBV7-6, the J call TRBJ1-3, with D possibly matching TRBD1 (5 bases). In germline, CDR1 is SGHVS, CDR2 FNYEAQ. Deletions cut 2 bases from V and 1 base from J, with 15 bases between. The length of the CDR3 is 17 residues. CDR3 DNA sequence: TGTGCCAGCAGCTTATCCACCGCGGGACTATCTGGAAACACCATATATTTT. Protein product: CASSLSTAGLSGNTIYF. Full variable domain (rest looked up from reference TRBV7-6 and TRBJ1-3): GAGVSQSPRYKVTKRGQDVALRCDPISGHVSLYWYRQALGQGPEFLTYFNYEAQQDKSGLPNDRFSAERPEGSISTLTIQRTEQRDSAMYRCASSLSTAGLSGNTIYFGEGSWLTVV.

CDR3 DNA sequence: TGTGCCACAACTCATCCGGGACAGGGGACCTACGAGCAGTACTTC. It is translated as CATTHPGQGTYEQYF. V usage is TRBV6-1 and J usage is TRBJ2-7, with TRBD1 identical over 10 bases. The CDR3 totals 15 residues. J gave up 2 bases and V 10 bases, and 11 bases lay outside the gene matches. Germline V CDR1 and CDR2: MNHNS, SASEGT.

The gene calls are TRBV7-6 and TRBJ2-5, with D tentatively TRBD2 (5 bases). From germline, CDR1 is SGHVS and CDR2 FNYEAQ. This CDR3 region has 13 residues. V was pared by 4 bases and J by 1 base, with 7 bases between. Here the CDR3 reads CASSSLAQETQYF. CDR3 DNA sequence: TGTGCCAGCAGCTCGCTAGCCCAAGAGACCCAGTACTTC.